A selection of T cell receptor beta chains follows, all from one sample in a study of blood T cell repertoires in COVID-19. The repertoire was sequenced with immunoSEQ multiplex PCR; TCRdb's copy has only in-frame clones and lacks some. The sample has 60,000 to 85,000 clones; about 91% are singletons. Material for sequencing was peripheral blood. The receptor set was obtained from a woman aged 45-60 years with active COVID-19. The CDR3 runs from the conserved cysteine through the conserved F or W. D genes are given only for firm matches.

CASSPSTGGLVEAFF,TRBD1,TRBV18,TRBJ1-1
CASARDSYGYTF,TRBD1,TRBV27,TRBJ1-2
CASRKTDTDTQYF,-,TRBV6-5,TRBJ2-3
CASSLEDRGDTEAFF,TRBD1,TRBV7-9,TRBJ1-1
CASSGSGRGSYEQYF,TRBD2,TRBV5-4,TRBJ2-7
CASSQDRGQGTDTQYF,TRBD1,TRBV4-1,TRBJ2-3
CASSPGLHSAYGYTF,-,TRBV28,TRBJ1-2
CASSQVGTNGKLSEQFF,-,TRBV4-2,TRBJ2-1
CASSFRVGAEAFF,-,TRBV28,TRBJ1-1
CASSPIQRYNEQFF,-,TRBV19,TRBJ2-1
CATSDTGYEQYF,-,TRBV24-1,TRBJ2-7
CASLWRSTGGSETQYF,TRBD1,TRBV3-1/TRBV3-2,TRBJ2-5
CASSPDRNYGYTF,-,TRBV18,TRBJ1-2
CAIRNSGTNYNEQFF,TRBD2,TRBV10-3,TRBJ2-1
CASTMGQGSETQYF,-,TRBV5-1,TRBJ2-5
CASSAGTSGQGGEQFF,TRBD2,TRBV2,TRBJ2-1
CASSPGQYEQYF,-,TRBV6-5,TRBJ2-7
CALSEKLFF,-,TRBV15,TRBJ1-4
CASSEAGGLGRETQYF,TRBD2,TRBV6-1,TRBJ2-5
CASRNWTSGKTDTQYF,TRBD2,TRBV19,TRBJ2-3
CASSLGREYNEQFF,-,TRBV7-3,TRBJ2-1
CASSRQGSTGNTIYF,-,TRBV2,TRBJ1-3
CATSRDGRGNNQPQHF,TRBD1,TRBV15,TRBJ1-5
CASSSAGVVYNEQFF,-,TRBV9,TRBJ2-1
CASSPRLETYEQYF,-,TRBV4-2,TRBJ2-7
CASTLLRPGGSGNTIYF,TRBD1,TRBV19,TRBJ1-3
CASSLEQGRDAFF,-,TRBV5-4,TRBJ1-1
CASSLGQGMNTEAFF,TRBD1,TRBV6-5,TRBJ1-1
CASSLFMGPQLNTEAFF,-,TRBV28,TRBJ1-1
CATSRDGGGTDTQYF,TRBD2,TRBV15,TRBJ2-3
CAFRLAGSTDTQYF,TRBD2,TRBV30,TRBJ2-3
CASSPVPASSGEQYF,-,TRBV6-6,TRBJ2-7
CASRGGLASYNEQFF,TRBD2,TRBV5-1,TRBJ2-1